This T cell receptor (beta chain) is drawn from a study of blood T cell repertoires in COVID-19. This CDR3 is 14 amino acids long. CDR1 PRHDT and CDR2 FYEKMQ come from the germline V gene (reference sequence). Trimming cost V 5 bases and J 4 bases, with 12 bases left between them. The protocol was immunoSEQ multiplex PCR, while the TCRdb copy is restricted to in-frame clones and leaves out a portion. The sample records about 69,000 clones, approximately 80% being singletons. It was during active infection that Seattle patients were enrolled and then longitudinally followed. The TCR sequence derives from a man between 50 and 59 years old with COVID-19, enrolled during active disease. The chain carries TRBV13 and TRBJ2-1; D might be TRBD2 (7 bases). Sequencing was performed on peripheral blood. The CDR3 is CASSGGAEYNEQFF. Here the CDR3 DNA reads TGTGCCAGCAGCGGGGGGGCAGAATACAATGAGCAGTTCTTC. Filled out from reference TRBV13 and TRBJ2-1, the complete variable domain reads AAGVIQSPRHLIKEKRETATLKCYPIPRHDTVYWYQQGPGQDPQFLISFYEKMQSDKGSIPDRFSAQQFSDYHSELNMSSLELGDSALYFCASSGGAEYNEQFFGPGTRLTVL.